This T cell receptor (beta chain) is from a study of cytomegalovirus exposure and HLA in healthy donors. On this clone itself: Its antigen remains unidentified. The same CDR3 also results from other DNA sequences found in this sample.

Findings and limits, study-wide: It was about 150 TCR beta chains that were listed as cytomegalovirus-associated. Per a later analysis, HLA-associated TCR beta chains showed more clonal expansion than other, equally common TCR beta chains.

With 60 Vbeta and 13 Jbeta primers, the PCR was carried out. Produced via immunoSEQ multiplex PCR; TCRdb's table is partial and in-frame only. The repertoire holds more than 85,000 clones, less than 85% seen once, with roughly 8% in the top ten. The sequenced sample was PBMCs. This clonotype originated in a man in his forties in good health and CMV-seropositive.

The chain's CDR3 is CASSLGTSGNSYNEQFF. The CDR3, as DNA: TGTGCCAGCAGCTTAGGGACTAGCGGGAATTCCTACAATGAGCAGTTCTTC. The rearrangement links TRBV7-9 to TRBJ2-1, with 12 nucleotides matching TRBD2. The CDR3 extends over 17 amino acids. From germline, CDR1 is SEHNR and CDR2 FQNEAQ (reference sequence). Trimming took 1 base from V and 1 from J; bases not matched to a gene: 2.